A selection of T cell receptor beta chains follows, all from one sample in a study of T cell responses to AZD1222 COVID-19 vaccine. Here immunoSEQ multiplex PCR was the method, and the copy in TCRdb shows in-frame clones only, minus some. The sample lists 200,000 to 250,000 clones, 90% to 95% seen once, with around 1.7% in the top ten. Sequencing used peripheral blood, obtained 28 days after the second dose of the MenACWY control vaccine. The source is an adult who received the MenACWY meningococcal vaccine as a control. Both conserved end residues are trimmed from each CDR3. Each record gives: D gene, V gene, CDR3 protein. The D gene is left open where the match is weak.

D gene: NA; V gene: TRBV28; CDR3 protein: ASSFLDGGREKLF
D gene: NA; V gene: TRBV19; CDR3 protein: ASSMFVEAAGYT
D gene: TRBD1; V gene: TRBV30; CDR3 protein: AWSSGQLNEQF
D gene: NA; V gene: TRBV5-6; CDR3 protein: ASSSARTSYETQY
D gene: TRBD1; V gene: TRBV27; CDR3 protein: ASLSLKGASGYT
D gene: NA; V gene: TRBV6-2/TRBV6-3; CDR3 protein: ASSSPGYGELF
D gene: NA; V gene: TRBV11-2; CDR3 protein: ASSLGAGELF
D gene: NA; V gene: TRBV21-1; CDR3 protein: ASSKVLQPQH
D gene: NA; V gene: TRBV5-1; CDR3 protein: ASSEGPVATNEKLF
D gene: TRBD1; V gene: TRBV5-1; CDR3 protein: ASSSNRDRGYGYT
D gene: NA; V gene: TRBV28; CDR3 protein: ASSPYPGANQPQH
D gene: NA; V gene: TRBV7-3; CDR3 protein: ASSLGDSPQETQY
D gene: NA; V gene: TRBV2; CDR3 protein: ASSQGEKLF
D gene: TRBD2; V gene: TRBV7-9; CDR3 protein: ASSPRAGRAWIAGELF
D gene: TRBD1; V gene: TRBV3-1/TRBV3-2; CDR3 protein: ASSLGTGLFDGYT
D gene: NA; V gene: TRBV9; CDR3 protein: ASSVVEGGEQY
D gene: TRBD2; V gene: TRBV5-1; CDR3 protein: ASSLWGGIQETQY
D gene: TRBD2; V gene: TRBV7-2; CDR3 protein: ASSYVGASGAYEQY
D gene: TRBD1; V gene: TRBV11-2; CDR3 protein: ASSSINRDRDRTYEQY
D gene: TRBD1; V gene: TRBV5-6; CDR3 protein: ASSQGRDRGSADTQY
D gene: NA; V gene: TRBV28; CDR3 protein: ASSLAGGGTEAF
D gene: TRBD1; V gene: TRBV28; CDR3 protein: ASSSPRGQGAGETQY
D gene: NA; V gene: TRBV30; CDR3 protein: AWSVHRQTWGVGGKGEKLF
D gene: TRBD1; V gene: TRBV4-3; CDR3 protein: ASSQDAGGIAYGYT
D gene: NA; V gene: TRBV19; CDR3 protein: ASSMFRQGNTEAF
D gene: TRBD1; V gene: TRBV6-5; CDR3 protein: ASSYSDRGDYEQY
D gene: TRBD2; V gene: TRBV29-1; CDR3 protein: SVGGVAGGLGETQY
D gene: NA; V gene: TRBV28; CDR3 protein: ASGVIGANQPQH
D gene: TRBD1; V gene: TRBV4-2; CDR3 protein: ASSQDLGATGGNSPLH
D gene: NA; V gene: TRBV28; CDR3 protein: ATYSSVNTEAF
D gene: NA; V gene: TRBV2; CDR3 protein: ASSLPAARGDTQY
D gene: NA; V gene: TRBV29-1; CDR3 protein: STDNYGYT
D gene: TRBD1; V gene: TRBV25-1; CDR3 protein: ASSVRDRGNYSPLH
D gene: TRBD2; V gene: TRBV3-1/TRBV3-2; CDR3 protein: ASSPGLGVREQY
D gene: NA; V gene: TRBV19; CDR3 protein: ASSMLGNTEAF
D gene: TRBD1; V gene: TRBV7-3; CDR3 protein: ASSLTGDYGYT
D gene: NA; V gene: TRBV25-1; CDR3 protein: ASSETGGYT
D gene: NA; V gene: TRBV5-1; CDR3 protein: ASSLLRGYEQY
D gene: TRBD1; V gene: TRBV4-1; CDR3 protein: ASSQTGGREKLF
D gene: NA; V gene: TRBV27; CDR3 protein: ASSPLRGSTDTQY
D gene: NA; V gene: TRBV27; CDR3 protein: ASRPPGPGEQY
D gene: NA; V gene: TRBV12-3/TRBV12-4; CDR3 protein: ASTLAGSPLH
D gene: TRBD1; V gene: TRBV10-3; CDR3 protein: AIRSGTGSRDEQF
D gene: NA; V gene: TRBV20-1; CDR3 protein: SASYGDFAYNEQF
D gene: TRBD1; V gene: TRBV28; CDR3 protein: ASSTTGGAYNSPLH
D gene: NA; V gene: TRBV28; CDR3 protein: ASSLRPRENEQY
D gene: NA; V gene: TRBV5-1; CDR3 protein: ASSLVGGTSTDTQY